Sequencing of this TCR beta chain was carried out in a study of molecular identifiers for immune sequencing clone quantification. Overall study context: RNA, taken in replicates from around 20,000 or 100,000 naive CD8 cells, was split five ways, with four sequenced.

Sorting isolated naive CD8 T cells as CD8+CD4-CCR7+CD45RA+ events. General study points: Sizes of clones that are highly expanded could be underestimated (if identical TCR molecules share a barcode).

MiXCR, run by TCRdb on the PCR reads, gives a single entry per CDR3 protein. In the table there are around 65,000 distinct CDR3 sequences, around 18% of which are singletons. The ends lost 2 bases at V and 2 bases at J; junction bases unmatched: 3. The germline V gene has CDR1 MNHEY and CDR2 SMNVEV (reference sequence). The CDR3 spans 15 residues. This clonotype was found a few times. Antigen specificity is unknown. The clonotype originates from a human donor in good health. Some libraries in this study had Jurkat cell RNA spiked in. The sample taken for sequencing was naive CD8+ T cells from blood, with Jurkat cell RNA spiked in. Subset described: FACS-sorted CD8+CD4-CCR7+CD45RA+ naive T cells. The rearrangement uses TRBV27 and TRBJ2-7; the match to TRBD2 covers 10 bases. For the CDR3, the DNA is TGTGCCAGCAGTTTACTAACTAGCGGGACCTACGAGCAGTACTTC. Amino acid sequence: CASSLLTSGTYEQYF.